Listed here is a single T cell receptor beta chain. The target antigen is unknown. This entry belongs to a study of T cell responses to AZD1222 COVID-19 vaccine. Study-wide points: Mostly white British, mostly female donors; authors suggested clonal diversity may be underestimated. Repertoires were sampled only after the peak T cell response.

The CDR3 has 12 residues. With 1 base removed from V and 2 bases from J, the gap between germline ends came to 0 bases. Germline loops: CDR1 SGHRS, CDR2 YFSETQ. Clones were sequenced by immunoSEQ multiplex PCR, and TCRdb holds only the in-frame ones, with some missing. The sample includes around 140,000 clones, roughly 93% of them seen just once. The input for sequencing was peripheral blood, taken on day 0 of AZD1222 vaccination. V gene TRBV5-1 combines with J gene TRBJ2-2; D not certain. The receptor's source is an adult in good health. CDR3 coding DNA: TGCGCCAGCAGCTTGAACACCGGGGAGCTGTTTTTT. Its translation is CASSLNTGELFF.